This TCR beta chain was recovered during a study of blood T cells in healthy people across ages. It was with a sample-barcoded 5' primer and a J-beta primer mix that a second PCR of roughly 7 to 12 cycles was run. One entry per CDR3 protein results from TCRdb running MiXCR on the 5' RACE reads. The data show about 930,000 distinct CDR3 sequences, about 29% seen once. In germline, CDR1 is LGHNA, CDR2 YNFKEQ. The V end lost 0 bases, the J end lost 8 bases, and 10 bases lay between the germline ends. CDR3 length equals 14 residues. The data were also submitted as part of a second study, on T cells of mothers and their children.

V is TRBV4-2 and J is TRBJ1-4, with unresolved D. The TCR originated in a woman aged 40 to 50 in good health. Sequencing used blood. The CDR3 bases are TGTGCCAGCAGCCAAGATTCCAGTGAGGAAAAACTGTTTTTT. Encoded protein: CASSQDSSEEKLFF.